This T cell receptor beta chain was identified in a study of T-cell reconstitution after alpha-beta-depleted transplantation in children. Unique molecular identifiers were incorporated when the TCRbeta library was constructed. TCRdb reanalysed the PCR reads using MiXCR and keeps one entry per CDR3 protein. The table shows some 450,000 distinct CDR3 sequences, with around two fifths occurring only once. CDR3 length: 15 residues. CDR1 ENHRY and CDR2 SYGVKD come from the germline V gene. V lost 4 bases and J lost 7; bases outside the gene matches: 11. The starting material was PBMCs, obtained before TCRalphabeta/CD19-depleted stem cell transplant. The sequence came from a girl aged 2-10 years with aplastic anemia, due to receive a stem cell transplant. The V and J genes are TRBV10-3 and TRBJ2-7, with 9 bases aligning to TRBD2. The CDR3 DNA reads TGTGCCATCAGTGCCTTTCTAGCGGGAACGGGTGAGCAGTACTTC. Translating gives CAISAFLAGTGEQYF.